The 31 T cell receptor beta chains reported below all come from one sample, sequenced in a study of OX40 agonist ivuxolimab in advanced cancers. Profiled with immunoSEQ multiplex PCR; TCRdb holds only in-frame clones, not every one. The repertoire holds around 60,000 clones, with about 80% as singletons. Here the sequenced sample was CD4+ or CD8+ T cells sorted from blood, taken in a trial of the OX40 agonist ivuxolimab. These receptor sequences come from an adult with an advanced solid tumor such as melanoma, head and neck, liver or kidney cancer.

This chain uses TRBV5-1 with TRBJ2-2; weak D call: TRBD1 (5 bases). The CDR3 consists of 14 residues. Germline CDR1 is SGHRS and CDR2 is YFSETQ. The V and J ends lost 0 bases and 8 bases respectively, with 11 bases between them. The CDR3 region is CASSLEGRVGELFF. DNA for the CDR3: TGCGCCAGCAGCTTGGAGGGGCGCGTAGGGGAGCTGTTTTTT. The full variable domain, in which reference TRBV5-1 and TRBJ2-2 provide the parts outside the CDR3, is KAGVTQTPRYLIKTRGQQVTLSCSPISGHRSVSWYQQTPGQGLQFLFEYFSETQRNKGNFPGRFSGRQFSNSRSEMNVSTLELGDSALYLCASSLEGRVGELFFGEGSRLTVL.

This chain links TRBV6-5 with TRBJ1-2; D gene unclear. The CDR3 is 13 residues long. Germline V CDR1 and CDR2: MNHEY, SVGAGI. Trimming stripped 8 bases from V and 2 bases from J, with 12 bases between. The DNA of the CDR3 is TGTGCCAGCGAACTGGAGGGAAACTATGGCTACACCTTC. Its translation is CASELEGNYGYTF.

This chain uses TRBV29-1 with TRBJ2-7, with D possibly being TRBD1 or TRBD2 (6 bases each). V gave up 6 bases and J gave up 3 bases, with 12 bases separating them. Germline CDR1 is SQVTM and CDR2 is ANQGSEA. The CDR3 loop spans 12 amino acids. The CDR3 DNA follows: TGCAGCGTGACAGGAGGGAACTACGAGCAGTACTTC. Translation gives CSVTGGNYEQYF.

This chain joins TRBV30 and TRBJ1-3, with D unresolved. The CDR3 runs to 15 residues. V lost 0 bases and J 0 bases, leaving 9 bases between the germline ends. Germline CDR1 GTSNPN, CDR2 SVGIG (reference sequence). The CDR3 DNA reads TGTGCCTGGAGTGTATCCAGGTTCTCTGGAAACACCATATATTTT. This sequence encodes CAWSVSRFSGNTIYF.

This chain joins TRBV29-1 and TRBJ1-1, with 9 bases lining up with TRBD1. Germline CDR1 and CDR2: SQVTM and ANQGSEA. The V segment lost 6 bases and the J segment 6 bases; nucleotides outside the gene matches: 11. CDR3 length: 14 amino acids. This CDR3 is CSVVPQGARAEAFF. CDR3 nucleotides: TGCAGCGTCGTACCACAGGGGGCTCGGGCTGAAGCTTTCTTT.

The chain couples TRBV4-1 to TRBJ2-3; 10 bases agree with TRBD2. With 2 bases clipped from V and 2 bases from J, the junction kept 7 bases outside the gene matches. CDR1 and CDR2 from the germline V gene are MGHRA and YSYEKL. CDR3 length: 17 residues. The CDR3 here is CASSQSGTSEYTDTQYF. The CDR3, as DNA: TGCGCCAGCAGCCAATCCGGGACTAGCGAATACACAGATACGCAGTATTTT.

The rearrangement uses TRBV6-6 and TRBJ2-7; 8 nucleotides match TRBD1. The CDR3 is 14 residues long. The ends lost 5 bases at V and 3 bases at J; junction bases unmatched: 6. The V gene's germline CDR1 is MNHNY and CDR2 SVGAGI (reference sequence). The CDR3 sequence is CASSALGQGYEQYF. CDR3 DNA: TGTGCCAGCAGTGCCTTAGGACAGGGCTACGAGCAGTACTTC.

V and J are TRBV27 and TRBJ1-1; no firm D call. The germline V gene encodes CDR1 MNHEY and CDR2 SMNVEV (reference sequence). The CDR3 has 12 amino acids. V shed 6 bases and J shed 12 bases, with 17 bases lying between them. The CDR3, as DNA: TGTGCCAGCAGCCCGGGAGTCCCCCTGACTTTCTTT. Translated, it gives CASSPGVPLTFF.

The gene calls are TRBV6-1 and TRBJ1-3; D gene ambiguous. The CDR3 spans 15 residues. The ends were cut back, 6 bases at V and 0 bases at J, with 12 bases in the middle. Germline values: CDR1 MNHNS, CDR2 SASEGT. The CDR3 is CASSGGRYSGNTIYF. CDR3 coding DNA: TGTGCCAGCAGCGGAGGACGCTACTCTGGAAACACCATATATTTT.

The chain has TRBV7-9 and TRBJ2-1; D might be TRBD1 (5 bases). The V gene lost 5 bases and the J gene lost 5 bases, with 10 bases spanning the gap. CDR1 SEHNR and CDR2 FQNEAQ come from the germline V gene (reference sequence). The length of the CDR3 is 13 residues. The CDR3, as DNA: TGTGCCAGCAGCCAAACCAGGGACAATGAGCAGTTCTTC. It encodes CASSQTRDNEQFF.

The V and J genes are TRBV6-5 and TRBJ1-5, with TRBD1 as a possible D gene (5 bases). In germline, CDR1 is MNHEY, CDR2 SVGAGI. The CDR3 spans 15 residues. The V and J ends lost 2 bases and 3 bases respectively, with 11 bases between them. DNA of the CDR3: TGTGCCAGCAGTTACGGGGGTGGCCCCAATCAGCCCCAGCATTTT. Protein sequence: CASSYGGGPNQPQHF.

This chain connects TRBV1 to TRBJ2-2. TRBV1 is deemed a pseudogene. The CDR3 covers 16 residues. CDR3: CTSRSRASRDTGELFF. The CDR3 DNA is TGCACCAGCAGGTCCCGCGCTAGCAGGGACACCGGGGAGCTGTTTTTT.

The CDR3 bases are TGTGCCAGCGGAAAGTTGAACACTGAAGCTTTCTTT. Its translation is CASGKLNTEAFF. The chain links TRBV11-2 to TRBJ1-1; no clear D gene. CDR3 length: 12 amino acids. Trimming left V 8 bases short and J 0 bases short, with 7 bases between. Per germline, CDR1 SGHAT and CDR2 FQNNGV.

The chain combines TRBV18 with TRBJ2-3; D unclear. Trimming took 5 bases from V and 1 from J, leaving 4 bases between them. There are 12 residues in the CDR3. Germline V CDR1 and CDR2: KGHSH, LQKENI. The CDR3 loop reads CASSTGTDTQYF. The CDR3 DNA reads TGTGCCAGCTCAACAGGCACAGATACGCAGTATTTT.

The chain carries TRBV6-6 and TRBJ2-5; D is unresolved. This CDR3 spans 10 amino acids. The germline CDR1 and CDR2 sequences are MNHNY and SVGAGI (reference sequence). Trimming removed 6 bases at V and 5 bases at J, with 4 bases between. CDR3 bases: TGTGCCAGCAGATTTGAGACCCAGTACTTC. This encodes CASRFETQYF.

The V gene is TRBV2, the J gene TRBJ1-1; perhaps TRBD1 as D (5 bases). Germline values: CDR1 SNHLY, CDR2 FYNNEI. This CDR3 has 15 amino acids. V shed 1 base and J shed 0 bases, with 9 bases lying between them. The CDR3 spells CASSEGGLMNTEAFF. CDR3 bases: TGTGCCAGCAGTGAAGGGGGCCTTATGAACACTGAAGCTTTCTTT.

The chain is built from TRBV6-5 and TRBJ2-7; no firm D call. The V end was cut by 5 bases, the J end by 1 base, with 12 bases between. This CDR3 comprises 14 residues. Germline V lookup: CDR1 MNHEY, CDR2 SVGAGI. The CDR3 nucleotides read TGTGCCAGCAGTCAGGACCCAGGTTCCTACGAGCAGTACTTC. The encoded protein is CASSQDPGSYEQYF.

This rearrangement joins TRBV7-5 to TRBJ2-7; the table's D gene call, TRBD1, was not cross checked with the DNA. TRBV7-5 is tagged as a pseudogene. The CDR3 extends over 14 amino acids. CDR3 sequence (DNA): TGTGCCAGAAGCTTAGAGGGGTTGGAGTACGAGCAGTACTTC. This translates into CARSLEGLEYEQYF.

In its sample, this clone was seen a few times. V is TRBV5-4 and J is TRBJ2-7; 7 positions agree with TRBD1. The CDR3 extends over 16 amino acids. Losses at the gene ends were 3 bases for V and 5 bases for J; bases not matched to a gene: 14. In germline, CDR1 is SGHNT, CDR2 YYREEE (reference sequence). The CDR3 DNA sequence: TGTGCCAGCAGCTCCGCCCCCCGACAGGGTTTTCACGAGCAGTACTTC. Translation: CASSSAPRQGFHEQYF. Together with reference TRBV5-4 and TRBJ2-7, the CDR3 gives the full variable domain: ETGVTQSPTHLIKTRGQQVTLRCSSQSGHNTVSWYQQALGQGPQFIFQYYREEENGRGNFPPRFSGLQFPNYSSELNVNALELDDSALYLCASSSAPRQGFHEQYFGPGTRLTVT.

The V and J genes are TRBV18 and TRBJ2-3; 12 bases agree with TRBD2. J was trimmed by 11 bases and V by 4 bases; bases with no gene match: 10. Germline V gene sequence: CDR1 KGHSH, CDR2 LQKENI. This CDR3 is built from 15 residues. This chain's CDR3 is CASSLGLAGSAEQYF. As DNA, the CDR3 is TGTGCCAGCTCACTCGGACTAGCGGGATCGGCGGAGCAGTATTTT.

This clone was detected once. The chain links TRBV4-1 to TRBJ1-6; D not certain. Trimming removed 3 bases at V and 6 bases at J, with 3 bases between. The CDR3 consists of 12 residues. The germline CDR1 and CDR2 sequences are MGHRA and YSYEKL. The CDR3 DNA reads as TGCGCCAGCAGCCAGCTTAATTCACCCCTCCACTTT. Protein: CASSQLNSPLHF.

This clone was recorded once. V usage is TRBV11-1 and J usage is TRBJ1-4; D is perhaps TRBD1 (6 bases). The germline V and J ends were trimmed by 4 bases and 3 bases, with 15 bases remaining between them. From germline, CDR1 is SGHAT and CDR2 FQDESV (reference sequence). There are 16 residues in the CDR3. CDR3 coding DNA: TGTGCCAGCAGCTCACGGAGGGGGGTCGCTAATGAAAAACTGTTTTTT. It encodes CASSSRRGVANEKLFF.

The gene calls are TRBV6-1 and TRBJ2-1; D remains unclear. Trimming removed 3 bases at V and 6 bases at J, with 9 bases between. Germline V lookup: CDR1 MNHNS, CDR2 SASEGT. The CDR3 consists of 13 residues. The CDR3 DNA reads as TGTGCCAGCAGTGAGTCCCAGATCAATGAGCAGTTCTTC. Translating it yields CASSESQINEQFF.

Notes on this clone: At one end, the junction sequence differs from germline, possibly due to a read error. CDR3 amino acids: CSVEPPGQTHAMF. CDR3 DNA sequence: TGCAGCGTTGAACCTCCGGGACAGACGCACGCAATGTTT. This sequence joins TRBV29-1 and TRBJ2-3; 7 bases line up with TRBD1. The CDR3 sequence is 13 residues long. Germline V gene data show CDR1 as SQVTM and CDR2 as ANQGSEA.

This clone was recorded only once. The J gene is TRBJ2-7, the V gene TRBV5-3, with a possible D match to TRBD2 (6 bases). TRBV5-3 is an ORF; its function is uncertain. The CDR3 sequence is 17 residues long. V was cut by 8 bases and J by 2 bases, with 26 bases left in between. In DNA, the CDR3 is TGTGCCAGCCCTGTCGGGGGTAGAGCATATAAAACCTACGAGCAGTACTTC. This gives the protein CASPVGGRAYKTYEQYF.

The J gene is TRBJ2-5, the V gene TRBV5-8; D is perhaps TRBD2 (6 bases). The CDR3 runs 14 residues. V lost 6 bases, J lost 5 bases, and 17 bases lay in between. The germline gives CDR1 SGHTS, CDR2 YDEGEE. The DNA of the CDR3 is TGTGCCAGCACTCGGGACCGGGGGTCCGAGACCCAGTACTTC. It yields the protein CASTRDRGSETQYF.

The gene calls are TRBV28 and TRBJ2-1; TRBD2 aligns across 8 bases. The CDR3 is made up of 15 amino acids. After removal of 5 bases from V and 7 bases from J, the junction contained 10 bases not matched to a gene. The germline gives CDR1 MDHEN, CDR2 SYDVKM. The CDR3 protein is CASSGSGNLLNEQFF. The CDR3 DNA reads as TGTGCCAGCAGTGGTAGCGGGAATCTGTTGAATGAGCAGTTCTTC.

This clone came up once. The chain couples TRBV30 to TRBJ1-5; 7 bases agree with TRBD1. The CDR3 is 16 amino acids. Germline CDR1 and CDR2: GTSNPN and SVGIG (reference sequence). V lost 4 bases and J lost 0; bases outside the gene matches: 9. The CDR3 DNA reads TGTGCCTGGACCCGGACAGGAAGTTATAGCAATCAGCCCCAGCATTTT. This gives the protein CAWTRTGSYSNQPQHF.

This chain links TRBV28 with TRBJ1-5; TRBD1 matches at 9 bases. This CDR3 is 16 amino acids long. The germline V gene has CDR1 MDHEN and CDR2 SYDVKM. With 3 bases clipped from V and 0 bases from J, the junction kept 3 bases outside the gene matches. The CDR3 DNA follows: TGTGCCAGCAGTTTCAACAGGGGGCATAGCAATCAGCCCCAGCATTTT. It yields the protein CASSFNRGHSNQPQHF.

The V gene is TRBV11-2, the J gene TRBJ2-5, with 8 bases aligning to TRBD2. Looked up from germline, CDR1 is SGHAT and CDR2 is FQNNGV. The CDR3 sequence is 17 residues long. Germline trimming cut 6 bases from V and 5 bases from J; bases unmatched to any gene: 17. The CDR3 region is CASRKIKGSGKWETQYF. As DNA, the CDR3 is TGTGCCAGCAGGAAGATCAAAGGTAGCGGGAAATGGGAGACCCAGTACTTC.

The CDR3 bases are TGTGCCAGCAGCCAAGCAACGGGAGGTTCCCAAGAGACCCAGTACTTC. Its translation is CASSQATGGSQETQYF. The chain combines TRBV4-2 with TRBJ2-5; TRBD2 aligns across 7 bases. The V and J ends lost 1 base and 1 base, in that order; junction bases with no gene match: 6. The CDR3 runs 16 residues. Germline-derived CDR1 and CDR2 are LGHNA and YNFKEQ.